Listed here are 25 T cell receptor beta chains from one sample, sequenced in a study of shared clonotypes between healthy human individuals. Naive CD8 cells lacked CD45RO, underwent positive selection for CCR7 and left out terminally differentiated effector memory CD45RA+ cells. The data were produced by immunoSEQ multiplex PCR, yet TCRdb's version contains in-frame clones alone and is incomplete. Here the sample spans millions of clones, around 96% being singletons. Sequencing was done on a sample of naive CD8+ T cells sorted from blood. Source of these receptors: a man younger than 35 in good health.

In DNA form, the CDR3 reads TGTGCCAGCAGCTTTGGGACGGATTCTAACTATGGCTACACCTTC. Its translation: CASSFGTDSNYGYTF. This chain uses TRBV6-5 with TRBJ1-2; D may be TRBD1 (5 bases). CDR1 is MNHEY and CDR2 is SVGAGI in the germline V gene. Trimming removed 6 bases at V and 0 bases at J, with 14 bases between. This CDR3 is 15 amino acids long.

The chain is built from TRBV19 and TRBJ2-7; TRBD1 agrees at 12 bases. Per germline, CDR1 LNHDA and CDR2 SQIVND (reference sequence). Germline trimming cut 5 bases from V and 3 bases from J; bases unmatched to any gene: 2. There are 14 residues in the CDR3. The CDR3 DNA reads as TGTGCCAGTAGTGGGACAGGGGGCCTCTACGAGCAGTACTTC. Its translation is CASSGTGGLYEQYF.

This chain joins TRBV28 and TRBJ2-7; possible D gene TRBD2, 5 bases. The CDR3 has 13 amino acids. V shed 3 bases and J shed 6 bases, with 12 bases lying between them. Germline loops: CDR1 MDHEN, CDR2 SYDVKM. CDR3 sequence reads: CASSFRGMGEQYF. The CDR3 DNA reads TGTGCCAGCAGTTTTCGGGGAATGGGCGAGCAGTACTTC.

J is TRBJ2-1 and V is TRBV27, with 10 bases matching TRBD2. V lost 10 bases, J lost 8 bases, and 8 bases stayed unmatched. Germline V gives CDR1 MNHEY, CDR2 SMNVEV (reference sequence). The CDR3 runs to 13 residues. CDR3 sequence (DNA): TGTGCCACTGCTAGCGGGAGAGGGTATGAGCAGTTCTTC. Protein sequence: CATASGRGYEQFF.

The V call is TRBV29-1, the J call TRBJ1-1; D is undetermined. The CDR3 has 12 residues. V was pared by 4 bases and J by 3 bases, with 9 bases between. Germline CDR1 and CDR2: SQVTM and ANQGSEA. CDR3 residues: CSVGGPYTEAFF. CDR3 sequence (DNA): TGCAGCGTTGGCGGGCCTTACACTGAAGCTTTCTTT.

This sequence joins TRBV4-1 and TRBJ2-7; 7 nucleotides match TRBD2. The length of the CDR3 is 16 residues. V shed 0 bases, J shed 3 bases, and the junction held 8 bases outside the gene matches. Germline CDR1 and CDR2: MGHRA and YSYEKL. CDR3 DNA: TGCGCCAGCAGCCAAGAGGGAGGGGTTCCCTTCTACGAGCAGTACTTC. Translated, it gives CASSQEGGVPFYEQYF.

The chain recombines TRBV30 with TRBJ2-1, with 10 bases matching TRBD2. The germline CDR1 and CDR2 sequences are GTSNPN and SVGIG (reference sequence). The CDR3 contains 15 residues. With 0 bases clipped from V and 8 bases from J, the junction kept 7 bases outside the gene matches. CDR3 residues: CAWSVGFLAGDEQFF. The CDR3 nucleotides read TGTGCCTGGAGTGTTGGGTTTCTAGCGGGAGATGAGCAGTTCTTC.

The chain links TRBV2 to TRBJ1-1; unclear D gene. CDR1 is SNHLY and CDR2 is FYNNEI in the germline V gene. CDR3 length: 14 residues. The V end was cut by 7 bases, the J end by 7 bases, with 19 bases between. The CDR3 nucleotides read TGTGCCAGCATTATTGGCACCGATCAAGGTGAAGCTTTCTTT. Amino acid sequence: CASIIGTDQGEAFF.

On this clone itself: The junction differs from germline at one of its ends, possibly a read error. This sequence joins TRBV10-1 and TRBJ2-1; D tentatively fits TRBD1 or TRBD2 (6 bases each). This CDR3 has 16 amino acids. The germline gives CDR1 WNHNN, CDR2 SYGVQD (reference sequence). The CDR3 reads CASSEFEGGTFNEQFF. CDR3 bases: TGCGCCAGCAGCGAGTTCGAGGGGGGCACTTTTAATGAGCAGTTCTTC.

Turning to this clone: Other nucleotide sequences from this sample produce the same CDR3. The chain links TRBV28 to TRBJ2-7; D gene uncertain. Germline CDR1 and CDR2: MDHEN and SYDVKM. Trimming removed 4 bases from V and 3 bases from J, with 4 bases in between. The CDR3 sequence is 11 residues long. The CDR3 nucleotides are TGTGCCAGCAGTTGGGGCTACGAGCAGTACTTC. Translation gives CASSWGYEQYF. The full variable domain, with the rest looked up from reference TRBV28 and TRBJ2-7, is DVKVTQSSRYLVKRTGEKVFLECVQDMDHENMFWYRQDPGLGLRLIYFSYDVKMKEKGDIPEGYSVSREKKERFSLILESASTNQTSMYLCASSWGYEQYFGPGTRLTVT.

This clone was seen once. The V call is TRBV5-1, the J call TRBJ2-3; maybe TRBD2 (5 bases). Germline CDR1 and CDR2: SGHRS and YFSETQ. Trimming took off 3 bases at V and 2 bases at J, with 13 bases between the two ends. The CDR3 extends over 15 amino acids. CDR3 loop: CASSWGVVDTDTQYF. The CDR3 DNA reads as TGCGCCAGCAGCTGGGGAGTAGTTGACACAGATACGCAGTATTTT.

The chain links TRBV5-1 to TRBJ2-1; 7 bases map to TRBD2. Germline lookup yields CDR1 SGHRS and CDR2 YFSETQ. V shed 0 bases and J 6 bases; nucleotides not matched to a gene: 3. CDR3 length: 14 residues. The CDR3 region is CASSLDGGINEQFF. The CDR3 DNA sequence: TGCGCCAGCAGCTTGGACGGGGGGATCAATGAGCAGTTCTTC.

The chain recombines TRBV11-2 with TRBJ2-1; D gene unclear. The germline V gene has CDR1 SGHAT and CDR2 FQNNGV. Trimming left V 2 bases short and J 5 bases short, with 13 bases between. The CDR3 runs to 15 residues. CDR3 nucleotides: TGTGCCAGCAGCTTACCCCCCTACCGGCACAATGAGCAGTTCTTC. Translated: CASSLPPYRHNEQFF. Full variable domain (rest looked up from reference TRBV11-2 and TRBJ2-1): EAGVAQSPRYKIIEKRQSVAFWCNPISGHATLYWYQQILGQGPKLLIQFQNNGVVDDSQLPKDRFSAERLKGVDSTLKIQPAKLEDSAVYLCASSLPPYRHNEQFFGPGTRLTVL.

V and J are TRBV7-3 and TRBJ2-3; D gene unclear. Trimming took off 0 bases at V and 3 bases at J, with 4 bases between the two ends. This CDR3 spans 13 amino acids. Germline CDR1 is SGHTA and CDR2 is FQGTGA. This CDR3 is CASSLTETDTQYF. CDR3 sequence (DNA): TGTGCCAGCAGCTTAACAGAAACAGATACGCAGTATTTT.

The chain uses TRBV5-1 and TRBJ2-7, with unresolved D. CDR1 SGHRS and CDR2 YFSETQ come from the germline V gene. This CDR3 region has 13 residues. V was pared by 0 bases and J by 3 bases, with 7 bases between. The DNA of the CDR3 is TGCGCCAGCAGCTTGGCACAGAACTACGAGCAGTACTTC. Its translation is CASSLAQNYEQYF.

This chain connects TRBV11-2 to TRBJ1-6; unclear D gene. CDR1 is SGHAT, CDR2 FQNNGV, per germline. Trimming removed 1 base at V and 14 bases at J, with 18 bases between. There are 15 residues in the CDR3. The CDR3 here is CASSLAAGTIASLHF. The CDR3 DNA sequence: TGTGCCAGCAGCTTAGCTGCAGGCACCATCGCCTCCCTCCACTTT.

The rearrangement links TRBV27 to TRBJ2-7, with 8 bases matching TRBD1. Germline trimming cut 4 bases from V and 2 bases from J; bases unmatched to any gene: 7. The CDR3 consists of 15 residues. From germline, CDR1 is MNHEY and CDR2 SMNVEV (reference sequence). The CDR3 sequence is CASSSRDRRTYEQYF. CDR3 nucleotides: TGTGCCAGCAGTTCCCGGGACAGGAGAACCTACGAGCAGTACTTC.

The chain recombines TRBV6-4 with TRBJ2-5; D is perhaps TRBD2 (6 bases). Germline CDR1 reads MRHNA; CDR2 reads SNTAGT. V was clipped by 7 bases and J by 3 bases, with 15 bases between them. This CDR3 contains 14 residues. CDR3 loop: CASNPGTPKETQYF. The CDR3 DNA reads as TGTGCCAGCAACCCCGGGACTCCTAAAGAGACCCAGTACTTC.

The chain carries TRBV9 and TRBJ2-7; D tentatively reads TRBD1 or TRBD2 (5 bases each). CDR1 and CDR2 (germline): SGDLS, YYNGEE. V lost 0 bases, J lost 3 bases, and 13 bases lay in between. CDR3 size: 15 residues. This CDR3 is CASSVEWDGNYEQYF. The CDR3 nucleotides read TGTGCCAGCAGCGTAGAATGGGACGGGAACTACGAGCAGTACTTC.

This clone was detected once. CDR3 coding DNA: TGTGCCAGCAGCAAAGCCGCGTTATTATCGGCTCTAGGTAGGGGGACAGACTCCTACGAGCAGTACTTC. This translates into CASSKAALLSALGRGTDSYEQYF. The chain uses TRBV21-1 and TRBJ2-7; TRBD1, as called in the table, went unchecked against the DNA. TRBV21-1 corresponds to a pseudogene. The CDR3 extends over 23 amino acids.

The V and J genes are TRBV5-1 and TRBJ1-2; possible D gene TRBD1, 5 bases. Germline V CDR1 and CDR2: SGHRS, YFSETQ. Trimming left V 2 bases short and J 5 bases short, with 13 bases between. This CDR3 contains 14 residues. The CDR3 nucleotides read TGCGCCAGCAGCTTTCTCGGGGGTGATTATGGCTACACCTTC. This codes for CASSFLGGDYGYTF.

The chain joins TRBV10-3 to TRBJ2-1; TRBD1 or TRBD2 may be the D gene (6 bases each). From germline, CDR1 is ENHRY and CDR2 SYGVKD. V was pared by 10 bases and J by 8 bases, with 24 bases between. The CDR3 extends over 15 amino acids. DNA of the CDR3: TGTGCCACCCGTACAATAGGGGGAAGGGGGGATGAGCAGTTCTTC. Protein sequence: CATRTIGGRGDEQFF.

The rearrangement links TRBV5-4 to TRBJ2-3; D remains unclear. Germline lookup yields CDR1 SGHNT and CDR2 YYREEE (reference sequence). Trimming stripped 3 bases from V and 2 bases from J, with 7 bases between. This CDR3 has 13 residues. The CDR3 here is CASSYPHTDTQYF. CDR3 bases: TGTGCCAGCAGCTATCCGCACACAGATACGCAGTATTTT.

The chain employs TRBV7-9 and TRBJ2-3; TRBD2 matches 9 bases. Germline loops: CDR1 SEHNR, CDR2 FQNEAQ (reference sequence). Trimming took 4 bases from V and 2 from J; bases not matched to a gene: 13. The CDR3 consists of 18 residues. CDR3 in amino acids: CASSSTTSGQPHTDTQYF. The CDR3 DNA follows: TGTGCCAGCAGCTCTACTACTAGCGGGCAGCCACACACAGATACGCAGTATTTT. Supplemented by reference TRBV7-9 and TRBJ2-3, the full variable domain reads DTGVSQNPRHKITKRGQNVTFRCDPISEHNRLYWYRQTLGQGPEFLTYFQNEAQLEKSRLLSDRFSAERPKGSFSTLEIQRTEQGDSAMYLCASSSTTSGQPHTDTQYFGPGTRLTVL.

This clone was seen a few times. In the same sample, other DNA sequences code for this CDR3. The rearrangement joins TRBV7-9 to TRBJ2-7, with TRBD2 matching over 12 bases. Germline CDR1 and CDR2: SEHNR and FQNEAQ (reference sequence). V trimming: 3 bases; J trimming: 3 bases; junction bases outside the gene matches: 0. The length of the CDR3 is 14 residues. CDR3 nucleotides: TGTGCCAGCAGCTTGACTAGCGGGAGCTACGAGCAGTACTTC. Translation gives CASSLTSGSYEQYF.